These T cell receptor beta chains were read from a single sample in a study of CD8 T cells in Susac syndrome. TCRdb reprocessed the immunoSEQ multiplex PCR reads via MiXCR and lists one record per CDR3 protein. The table has approximately 210,000 distinct CDR3 sequences, approximately 95% seen once. The sequenced sample was CD4+ T cells from PBMCs. The receptors shown here come from a human donor with multiple sclerosis. Both conserved end residues are part of each CDR3. A D gene is named only where the DNA matches it firmly. The size of a clone is reported for some rows only, either as once, few or many, or as a class for expanded clones.

d_gene: TRBD2
abundance: -
v_gene: TRBV7-3
j_gene: TRBJ2-3
CDR3aa: CASSLTSGTDTQYF
CDR3nt: TGTGCCAGCAGTTTGACTAGCGGCACAGATACGCAGTATTTT

d_gene: -
abundance: -
v_gene: TRBV27
j_gene: TRBJ2-7
CDR3aa: CASSLSRNRDYEQYF
CDR3nt: TGTGCCAGCAGTTTGTCACGTAATCGGGACTACGAGCAGTACTTC

d_gene: -
abundance: once
v_gene: TRBV9
j_gene: TRBJ2-4
CDR3aa: CASSGNQGGGKNIQYF
CDR3nt: TGTGCCAGCAGCGGAAATCAGGGGGGTGGCAAAAACATTCAGTACTTC

d_gene: TRBD1
abundance: -
v_gene: TRBV20-1
j_gene: TRBJ1-2
CDR3aa: CSASDRGTVGYTF
CDR3nt: TGCAGTGCTAGCGACAGGGGTACTGTTGGCTACACCTTC

d_gene: -
abundance: -
v_gene: TRBV6-6
j_gene: TRBJ2-3
CDR3aa: CASSKETDTDTQYF
CDR3nt: TGTGCCAGCAGTAAAGAGACGGACACAGATACGCAGTATTTT

d_gene: -
abundance: -
v_gene: TRBV20-1
j_gene: TRBJ1-3
CDR3aa: CSARDMGDRGNTIYF
CDR3nt: TGCAGTGCTAGAGATATGGGGGATCGGGGAAACACCATATATTTT

d_gene: TRBD2
abundance: -
v_gene: TRBV4-1
j_gene: TRBJ2-5
CDR3aa: CASSQDKRDVETQYF
CDR3nt: TGCGCCAGCAGCCAAGATAAGCGGGATGTCGAGACCCAGTACTTC

d_gene: -
abundance: -
v_gene: TRBV12-3/TRBV12-4
j_gene: TRBJ2-5
CDR3aa: CASGRQTQETQYF
CDR3nt: TGTGCCAGCGGGCGACAGACGCAAGAGACCCAGTACTTC

d_gene: TRBD2
abundance: -
v_gene: TRBV27
j_gene: TRBJ2-1
CDR3aa: CASSLTSGSRFPHEQFF
CDR3nt: TGTGCCAGCAGCCTTACTAGCGGGAGTAGGTTCCCCCATGAGCAGTTCTTC

d_gene: TRBD1
abundance: -
v_gene: TRBV20-1
j_gene: TRBJ1-2
CDR3aa: CSALSGQRGGYTF
CDR3nt: TGCAGTGCTCTATCGGGACAGCGAGGTGGCTACACCTTC

d_gene: -
abundance: -
v_gene: TRBV6-5
j_gene: TRBJ2-1
CDR3aa: CASSYSGVHSSYNEQFF
CDR3nt: TGTGCCAGCAGTTACTCAGGGGTTCATAGCTCCTACAATGAGCAGTTCTTC

d_gene: -
abundance: -
v_gene: TRBV12-3/TRBV12-4
j_gene: TRBJ1-1
CDR3aa: CASSATVAEAFF
CDR3nt: TGTGCCAGCAGTGCGACAGTCGCTGAAGCTTTCTTT

d_gene: TRBD2
abundance: -
v_gene: TRBV29-1
j_gene: TRBJ2-7
CDR3aa: CSVKAGAIDEQYF
CDR3nt: TGCAGCGTTAAAGCGGGAGCGATCGACGAGCAGTACTTC

d_gene: TRBD1
abundance: -
v_gene: TRBV15
j_gene: TRBJ1-2
CDR3aa: CATSRDLGDRAYGYTF
CDR3nt: TGTGCCACCAGCAGAGATTTGGGGGACAGGGCCTATGGCTACACCTTC

d_gene: -
abundance: -
v_gene: TRBV20-1
j_gene: TRBJ1-2
CDR3aa: CSARVTGSYGYTF
CDR3nt: TGCAGTGCTAGAGTAACGGGCAGCTATGGCTACACCTTC

d_gene: -
abundance: -
v_gene: TRBV7-2
j_gene: TRBJ2-5
CDR3aa: CASSLGEETQYF
CDR3nt: TGTGCCAGCAGCTTAGGAGAAGAGACCCAGTACTTC

d_gene: TRBD1
abundance: -
v_gene: TRBV12-5
j_gene: TRBJ1-2
CDR3aa: CASGNTAGTGYGYTF
CDR3nt: TGTGCTAGTGGCAATACAGCCGGGACAGGCTATGGCTACACCTTC

d_gene: -
abundance: -
v_gene: TRBV29-1
j_gene: TRBJ2-1
CDR3aa: CSVHRDLAYNEQFF
CDR3nt: TGCAGCGTCCACCGGGACCTGGCGTACAATGAGCAGTTCTTC

d_gene: TRBD2
abundance: -
v_gene: TRBV20-1
j_gene: TRBJ2-7
CDR3aa: CSAREAGGSYEQYF
CDR3nt: TGCAGTGCTAGAGAGGCGGGGGGCTCCTACGAGCAGTACTTC

d_gene: TRBD1
abundance: -
v_gene: TRBV5-1
j_gene: TRBJ2-7
CDR3aa: CASSSGQGAVEQYF
CDR3nt: TGCGCCAGCAGCTCGGGACAGGGGGCAGTCGAGCAGTACTTC

d_gene: -
abundance: -
v_gene: TRBV28
j_gene: TRBJ2-7
CDR3aa: CASSLLGPGEQYF
CDR3nt: TGTGCCAGCAGTTTATTGGGGCCCGGGGAGCAGTACTTC

d_gene: TRBD2
abundance: -
v_gene: TRBV10-3
j_gene: TRBJ2-1
CDR3aa: CAIRESGGIYNEQFF
CDR3nt: TGTGCCATCAGGGAGAGCGGGGGAATCTACAATGAGCAGTTCTTC

d_gene: -
abundance: few
v_gene: TRBV9
j_gene: TRBJ1-1
CDR3aa: CASRGNEAFF
CDR3nt: TGTGCCAGCCGGGGCAATGAAGCTTTCTTT